Described below is a single TCR beta chain sequence and its context. Its antigen is as yet unknown. The repertoire was sequenced with immunoSEQ multiplex PCR; TCRdb's copy has only in-frame clones and lacks some. This sample carries tens of thousands of clones, around 81% of them seen once, and the ten largest clones take roughly 0.99%. This specimen belongs to a study of T cells in narcolepsy. Study-wide context: Donors had narcolepsy type 1 or type 2, or were healthy controls. Study-wide findings and caveats: Autoreactive clone sequences were missing from some blood memory CD4+ repertoires.

CDR3 length: 14 amino acids. The J segment lost 5 bases and the V segment lost 9 bases, leaving 6 bases of the junction unmatched. Germline values: CDR1 LNHNV, CDR2 YYDKDF (reference sequence). This clonotype was sampled from a human donor with narcolepsy. Sequenced material: CD45RA- memory CD4+ T cells from PBMCs. The rearrangement uses TRBV15 and TRBJ1-4; the match to TRBD1 covers 10 bases. CDR3 coding DNA: TGTGCCACGGCCCGGGGACAGGGGAATGAAAAACTGTTTTTT. Translated, it gives CATARGQGNEKLFF.